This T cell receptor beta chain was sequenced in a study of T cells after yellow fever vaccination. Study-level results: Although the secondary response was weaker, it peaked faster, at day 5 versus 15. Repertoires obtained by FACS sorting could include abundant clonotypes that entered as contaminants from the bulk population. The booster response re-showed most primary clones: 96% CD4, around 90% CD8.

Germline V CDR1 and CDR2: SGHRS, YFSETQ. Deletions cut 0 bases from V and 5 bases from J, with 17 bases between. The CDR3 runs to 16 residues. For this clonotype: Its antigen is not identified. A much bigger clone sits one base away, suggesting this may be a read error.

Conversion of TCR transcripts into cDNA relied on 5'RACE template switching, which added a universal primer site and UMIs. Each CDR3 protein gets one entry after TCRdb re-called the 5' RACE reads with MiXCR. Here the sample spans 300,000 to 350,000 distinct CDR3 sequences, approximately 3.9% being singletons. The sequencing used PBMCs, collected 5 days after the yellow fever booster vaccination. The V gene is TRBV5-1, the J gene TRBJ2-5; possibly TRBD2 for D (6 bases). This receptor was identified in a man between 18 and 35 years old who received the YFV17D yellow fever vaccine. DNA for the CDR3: TGCGCCAGCAGCTTGGACCTCGGCCTTGCGGGGGAGACCCAGTACTTC. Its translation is CASSLDLGLAGETQYF.